The 3 T cell receptor beta chains presented below share a single source sample, sequenced in a study of shared clonotypes between healthy human individuals. As defined, naive CD8 cells were CD45RO-negative and positively selected for CCR7, with terminally differentiated effector memory CD45RA+ cells excluded. Libraries were prepared by immunoSEQ multiplex PCR; TCRdb keeps only in-frame clonotypes and omits some of them. The sample lists more than 2 million clones, just over 90% occurring once. The sequenced material came from naive CD8+ T cells from PBMCs. The receptors were gathered from a man in his late teens or twenties in good health. Some clones in this sample may be carry-over from other donors' samples.

This chain uses TRBV30 with TRBJ1-3; D remains ambiguous. Germline loops: CDR1 GTSNPN, CDR2 SVGIG (reference sequence). The V end lost 0 bases, the J end lost 4 bases, and 4 bases lay between the germline ends. The CDR3 is made up of 12 amino acids. In DNA form, the CDR3 reads TGTGCCTGGAGTGTCGGAGGAAACACCATATATTTT. Translation: CAWSVGGNTIYF.

The V and J genes are TRBV11-2 and TRBJ1-5; no definite D call. This CDR3 is built from 15 residues. Germline CDR1 and CDR2: SGHAT and FQNNGV. Trimming took off 1 base at V and 3 bases at J, with 10 bases between the two ends. CDR3 protein: CASSLGIGANQPQHF. The CDR3 DNA reads TGTGCCAGCAGCTTAGGCATAGGAGCCAATCAGCCCCAGCATTTT.

The chain combines TRBV7-6 with TRBJ2-1; D is unresolved. CDR3 length: 16 residues. Germline CDR1 and CDR2: SGHVS and FNYEAQ. The V end was cut by 1 base, the J end by 3 bases, with 13 bases between. The CDR3 loop is CASSLGARSLYNEQFF. The CDR3 nucleotides read TGTGCCAGCAGCTTAGGAGCTAGGTCCCTCTACAATGAGCAGTTCTTC.